These T cell receptor beta chains were read from a single sample in a study of shared clonotypes between healthy human individuals. Sequencing was performed with immunoSEQ multiplex PCR; in TCRdb, only in-frame clones are kept and a portion is missing. The data hold about 2.4 million clones, with around 90% observed a single time. The sequenced material came from naive CD4+ T cells sorted from blood. All receptors come from a man between 18 and 29 years old in good health. CDR3s include the opening cysteine and the closing phenylalanine or tryptophan. D genes are given only for firm matches. Size is stated for part of the rows, as once, few or many counts, or as a class when the clone is expanded.

-	-	TRBV5-1	TRBJ2-3	CASSLASGFTTYTQYF	TGCGCCAGCAGCTTGGCCTCAGGGTTCACCACGTATACGCAGTATTTT
-	-	TRBV28	TRBJ2-3	CASSSLGGGFTDTQYF	TGTGCCAGCAGTTCCCTGGGAGGGGGGTTCACAGATACGCAGTATTTT
-	TRBD2	TRBV27	TRBJ2-1	CASSISPSGYNEQFF	TGTGCCAGCAGTATAAGTCCTAGCGGGTACAATGAGCAGTTCTTC
once	-	TRBV18	TRBJ1-2	CASSHRDNYGYTF	TGTGCCAGCTCACACCGGGATAACTATGGCTACACCTTC
few	-	TRBV6-1	TRBJ1-5	CASKLSNQPQHF	TGTGCCAGCAAACTGAGCAATCAGCCCCAGCATTTT
-	TRBD1	TRBV5-5	TRBJ1-3	CASSLRTGPAGGNTIYF	TGTGCCAGCAGCTTAAGGACAGGGCCGGCTGGTGGAAACACCATATATTTT
-	-	TRBV14	TRBJ2-5	CASSHPPLETQYF	TGTGCCAGCAGCCACCCACCTTTGGAGACCCAGTACTTC
-	TRBD1	TRBV2	TRBJ1-6	CASSLWTGANNSPLHF	TGTGCCAGCAGTCTATGGACAGGAGCCAATAATTCACCCCTCCACTTT
-	TRBD1	TRBV30	TRBJ1-2	CAWSGQGLGYGYTF	TGTGCCTGGAGCGGACAGGGGTTGGGGTATGGCTACACCTTC
-	-	TRBV6-1	TRBJ2-3	CASSETRVADTQYF	TGTGCCAGCAGTGAAACCAGGGTAGCAGATACGCAGTATTTT
-	TRBD1	TRBV5-1	TRBJ2-3	CASSSLGGPDTQYF	TGCGCCAGCAGCTCCCTAGGGGGCCCAGATACGCAGTATTTT
-	-	TRBV5-1	TRBJ2-3	CASSVDRTDTQYF	TGCGCCAGCAGCGTCGACAGGACAGATACGCAGTATTTT
-	-	TRBV23-1	TRBJ1-5	CASMTGVSLGQPQHF	TGCGCCAGCATGACAGGAGTTAGCCTTGGTCAGCCCCAGCATTTT
-	-	TRBV29-1	TRBJ2-7	CSVIDRQSSYEQYF	TGCAGCGTTATTGATCGACAGAGCTCCTACGAGCAGTACTTC
-	TRBD1	TRBV6-1	TRBJ1-5	CASSDRTGGNQPQHF	TGTGCCAGCAGCGATAGGACAGGGGGCAATCAGCCCCAGCATTTT
-	TRBD2	TRBV11-3	TRBJ2-1	CASSFGTSGSRNEQFF	TGTGCCAGCAGCTTTGGGACTAGCGGGAGTCGTAATGAGCAGTTCTTC
once	-	TRBV12-2	TRBJ2-6	CASRSTGFGPSGANVLTF	TGTGCAAGTCGCTCGACAGGGTTTGGCCCCTCTGGGGCCAACGTCCTGACTTTC
-	-	TRBV10-1	TRBJ1-5	CASSPTRPGSNQPQHF	TGCGCCAGCAGTCCTACGAGGCCGGGTAGCAATCAGCCCCAGCATTTT
-	-	TRBV10-3	TRBJ1-3	CAIKQTGSSGNTIYF	TGTGCCATCAAACAAACAGGGAGCTCTGGAAACACCATATATTTT
-	-	TRBV4-2	TRBJ2-5	CASSQEGTETQYF	TGTGCCAGCAGCCAAGAGGGTACGGAGACCCAGTACTTC
-	-	TRBV2	TRBJ1-2	CASTTAHRRVYTF	TGTGCCAGCACTACGGCTCACCGCCGGGTCTACACCTTC
-	TRBD2	TRBV7-2	TRBJ2-5	CASSRLAGEETQYF	TGTGCCAGCAGCCGACTAGCGGGAGAAGAGACCCAGTACTTC
-	-	TRBV6-1	TRBJ1-5	CASSDSNQPQHF	TGTGCCAGCAGTGATAGCAATCAGCCCCAGCATTTT
-	-	TRBV5-5	TRBJ2-5	CASSLLFLSRETQYF	TGTGCCAGCAGCTTGCTTTTTCTTAGCAGAGAGACCCAGTACTTC
-	-	TRBV14	TRBJ1-1	CASSQRLGVATEAFF	TGTGCCAGCAGCCAAAGGCTAGGGGTGGCCACTGAAGCTTTCTTT
-	TRBD1	TRBV4-3	TRBJ2-7	CASSQEGDSLYEQYF	TGCGCCAGCAGCCAAGAAGGGGACAGCCTTTACGAGCAGTACTTC
-	TRBD1	TRBV9	TRBJ2-2	CASTRDRAGNTGELFF	TGTGCCAGCACCAGAGACAGGGCGGGGAACACCGGGGAGCTGTTTTTT
-	TRBD1	TRBV6-6	TRBJ1-2	CASRTDRVRGYTF	TGTGCCAGCAGAACGGACAGGGTGCGGGGCTACACCTTC
-	-	TRBV10-1	TRBJ1-1	CASSVSRNTEAFF	TGCGCCAGCAGTGTATCGCGGAACACTGAAGCTTTCTTT
-	-	TRBV7-2	TRBJ2-3	CASSLSGYTQYF	TGTGCCAGCAGCTTATCTGGTTATACGCAGTATTTT
-	-	TRBV6-5	TRBJ1-3	CASSYSDGVGGNTIYF	TGTGCCAGCAGTTACTCGGACGGGGTGGGTGGAAACACCATATATTTT
-	TRBD1	TRBV5-6	TRBJ2-7	CASSLAGGSANSYEQYF	TGTGCCAGCAGCTTGGCAGGGGGTTCGGCTAACTCCTACGAGCAGTACTTC
-	-	TRBV27	TRBJ1-5	CASSFGQPNQPQHF	TGTGCCAGCAGTTTCGGACAGCCCAATCAGCCCCAGCATTTT
-	TRBD1	TRBV19	TRBJ1-1	CASSIPDRGGEAEAFF	TGTGCCAGTAGTATCCCCGACAGGGGCGGAGAGGCTGAAGCTTTCTTT
-	-	TRBV2	TRBJ1-5	CASRVERSDNQPQHF	TGTGCCAGCAGAGTAGAGAGGTCAGATAATCAGCCCCAGCATTTT